The entry below gives a single T cell receptor beta chain sequence along with its context. The data were taken from a study of blood T cell repertoires in COVID-19. Background on the study: Material from acute and convalescent COVID-19 was sourced from the United States, Italy and Spain. Nucleic acid was either cDNA or gDNA, and it came from T cells, B-cell-depleted T cells, or PBMCs.

V shed 4 bases, J shed 3 bases, and the junction held 9 bases outside the gene matches. This CDR3 is 16 amino acids long. Germline V lookup: CDR1 SGHVS, CDR2 FNYEAQ. Measured with immunoSEQ multiplex PCR; TCRdb has only the in-frame clones, and not every one. This table holds some 370,000 clones, roughly 90% found once. This receptor was identified in a man between 18 and 35 years old with active or convalescent COVID-19. The V gene is TRBV7-6, the J gene TRBJ1-3, with 7 nucleotides matching TRBD1. What was sequenced was peripheral blood. For the CDR3, the DNA is TGTGCCAGCAGCTCACCCGACAGGGTTGGTGGAAACACCATATATTTT. It codes for CASSSPDRVGGNTIYF.